Below are 27 T cell receptor beta chains sequenced from a single sample in a study of T-cell reconstitution after alpha-beta-depleted transplantation in children. It was with unique molecular identifiers that the TCRbeta library was prepared. TCRdb processed the PCR reads anew with MiXCR; each CDR3 protein has one entry. The sample has a few hundred thousand distinct CDR3 sequences, about a fifth seen once. The material was PBMCs from the stem cell graft donor, obtained from the stem cell graft. The receptors derive from a human donor who donated a stem cell graft to a child with acute myeloid leukemia.

The chain links TRBV20-1 to TRBJ2-2; 14 positions agree with TRBD2. The V segment lost 3 bases and the J segment 0 bases; nucleotides outside the gene matches: 12. The V gene's germline CDR1 is DFQATT and CDR2 SNEGSKA (reference sequence). This CDR3 has 20 amino acids. CDR3 region: CSASGPGTSGRVTNTGELFF. The DNA of the CDR3 is TGCAGTGCTAGCGGCCCCGGGACTAGCGGGAGAGTAACGAACACCGGGGAGCTGTTTTTT.

The rearrangement links TRBV29-1 to TRBJ2-5, with D uncertain. This CDR3 comprises 10 residues. CDR1 and CDR2 from the germline V gene are SQVTM and ANQGSEA. Trimming stripped 5 bases from V and 2 bases from J, with 3 bases between. The CDR3 region is CSVKQETQYF. Here the CDR3 DNA reads TGCAGCGTTAAACAAGAGACCCAGTACTTC.

This clonotype was seen only a few times. J is TRBJ2-7 and V is TRBV20-1; TRBD2 is a possible D gene (5 bases). CDR1 is DFQATT, CDR2 SNEGSKA, per germline (reference sequence). The germline V and J ends were trimmed by 4 bases and 3 bases, with 10 bases remaining between them. CDR3 size: 12 residues. The CDR3 spells CSATSYNYEQYF. The CDR3, as DNA: TGCAGTGCTACTAGCTATAACTACGAGCAGTACTTC.

This clonotype was counted only a few times. This chain links TRBV12-3 or TRBV12-4 with TRBJ2-1, with 7 bases fitting TRBD2. CDR3 length: 15 residues. Unmatched junction bases numbered 5, after V lost 6 bases and J lost 0 bases. The CDR3, as DNA: TGTGCCAGCAGACCACTAGCGCTCTCCTACAATGAGCAGTTCTTC. It is translated as CASRPLALSYNEQFF.

The CDR3 coding sequence is TGCGCCAGCAGCATCGGGACGGCGAAAGAGACCCAGTACTTC. This gives the protein CASSIGTAKETQYF. The chain couples TRBV5-1 to TRBJ2-5; D may match TRBD1 or TRBD2 (5 bases each). The V gene lost 4 bases and the J gene lost 3 bases, with 13 bases spanning the gap. The germline CDR1 and CDR2 sequences are SGHRS and YFSETQ. The CDR3 spans 14 residues.

The gene calls are TRBV12-3 or TRBV12-4 and TRBJ1-6, with a tentative D call TRBD1 (5 bases). With 5 bases removed from V and 7 bases from J, the gap between germline ends came to 15 bases. The CDR3 extends over 15 amino acids. CDR3 in amino acids: CASSALGRRNSPLHF. The CDR3 DNA sequence: TGTGCCAGCAGTGCCCTGGGACGGAGGAATTCACCCCTCCACTTT.

This clonotype was detected only a few times. The chain links TRBV10-3 to TRBJ2-5; D is unclear. V lost 3 bases, J lost 0 bases, and 20 bases lay in between. CDR1 is ENHRY, CDR2 SYGVKD, per germline. The CDR3 sequence is 18 residues long. The CDR3 DNA reads TGTGCCATCAGTGAAGGGTCGCTCCGAAAGGTGTACCAAGAGACCCAGTACTTC. Its protein is CAISEGSLRKVYQETQYF.

The chain has TRBV28 and TRBJ2-7, with TRBD1 as a possible D gene (6 bases). This CDR3 contains 12 residues. V was cut by 10 bases and J by 2 bases, with 12 bases left in between. CDR1 MDHEN and CDR2 SYDVKM come from the germline V gene. This CDR3 is CAIQGTTYEQYF. CDR3 in DNA: TGTGCCATCCAGGGGACCACCTACGAGCAGTACTTC.

The rearrangement uses TRBV7-6 and TRBJ2-7; 11 positions match TRBD2. Germline V lookup: CDR1 SGHVS, CDR2 FNYEAQ. The CDR3 sequence is 16 residues long. The ends lost 5 bases at V and 1 base at J; junction bases unmatched: 7. CDR3 sequence reads: CASSTSGSTGSYEQYF. CDR3 in DNA: TGTGCCAGCAGCACTAGCGGGAGCACTGGGTCCTACGAGCAGTACTTC.

This clonotype was detected many times. The chain combines TRBV7-2 with TRBJ2-5; TRBD2 is a possible D gene (6 bases). This CDR3 comprises 17 residues. Trimming took 5 bases from V and 0 from J, leaving 19 bases between them. CDR1 SGHTA and CDR2 FQGNSA come from the germline V gene. The chain's CDR3 is CASSPTGDPVDQETQYF. CDR3 bases: TGTGCCAGCAGCCCAACGGGGGACCCAGTCGACCAAGAGACCCAGTACTTC.

This clonotype has just a few counts. The CDR3 DNA reads as TGTGCCAGCAGTCCTTCCTCCCGGACAGATACGCAGTATTTT. Translating gives CASSPSSRTDTQYF. The chain uses TRBV12-3 or TRBV12-4 and TRBJ2-3; no reliable D call. The CDR3 spans 14 residues. Trimming took 5 bases from V and 3 from J, leaving 12 bases between them.

The chain combines TRBV29-1 with TRBJ2-6; 9 bases line up with TRBD2. The germline CDR1 and CDR2 sequences are SQVTM and ANQGSEA. The CDR3 runs 19 residues. V trimming: 7 bases; J trimming: 0 bases; junction bases outside the gene matches: 16. The CDR3 bases are TGCAGCGCCAAAACTGCGCCAGGGCGGGAGGGCTCTGGGGCCAACGTCCTGACTTTC. Amino acid sequence: CSAKTAPGREGSGANVLTF.

This chain connects TRBV7-2 to TRBJ2-7, with D unclear. Trimming left V 5 bases short and J 3 bases short, with 11 bases between. The CDR3 sequence is 13 residues long. Per the germline V gene, CDR1 is SGHTA and CDR2 is FQGNSA. The CDR3 bases are TGTGCCAGCAGCCGCGATAACGGCTACGAGCAGTACTTC. Its translation: CASSRDNGYEQYF.

This clonotype was detected a few times. This chain connects TRBV28 to TRBJ2-7; D is ambiguous. The CDR3 runs to 14 residues. Germline CDR1 reads MDHEN; CDR2 reads SYDVKM. V was trimmed by 3 bases and J by 3 bases, leaving 12 bases between them. The CDR3, as DNA: TGTGCCAGCAGTTTCCGGACCGATGGCTACGAGCAGTACTTC. This gives the protein CASSFRTDGYEQYF.

The V and J genes are TRBV6-5 and TRBJ2-7; 8 positions agree with TRBD1. The CDR3 contains 15 residues. The V and J ends lost 2 bases and 7 bases, in that order; junction bases with no gene match: 10. Germline CDR1 and CDR2: MNHEY and SVGAGI. The CDR3 DNA sequence: TGTGCCAGCAGTTACCTAGGACAGGGAGAAAGGGAGCAGTACTTC. Translation gives CASSYLGQGEREQYF.

The gene calls are TRBV28 and TRBJ1-3; D is undetermined. The V end was cut by 4 bases, the J end by 6 bases, with 13 bases between. Germline CDR1 MDHEN, CDR2 SYDVKM. The CDR3 spans 14 residues. The CDR3 coding sequence is TGTGCCAGCAGTTACACGGGGTTAGAAAACACCATATATTTT. Protein product: CASSYTGLENTIYF.

This clonotype was seen only a few times. CDR3 sequence (DNA): TGCAGTGCTCCCCCTGAGCTCGGGGCCAACAATGAGCAGTTCTTC. Its protein product is CSAPPELGANNEQFF. The chain combines TRBV20-1 with TRBJ2-1, with D possibly being TRBD1 or TRBD2 (5 bases each). V dropped 5 bases and J dropped 5 bases, with 19 bases sitting between them. CDR3 size: 15 residues. Germline V gene data show CDR1 as DFQATT and CDR2 as SNEGSKA (reference sequence).

This clonotype was seen more than once but under ten times. The chain uses TRBV5-1 and TRBJ2-3; D not certain. The CDR3 is 12 residues long. Germline V CDR1 and CDR2: SGHRS, YFSETQ. Between the trimmed V and J ends, which lost 5 bases and 8 bases, there was a span of 12 bases. The CDR3 sequence: CASRDPGGTQYF. The CDR3, as DNA: TGCGCCAGCAGGGATCCGGGCGGTACGCAGTATTTT.

This clonotype appeared a few times. CDR3 loop: CASSVASGGLSGANVLTF. Here the CDR3 DNA reads TGTGCCAGCAGCGTTGCTAGCGGGGGGCTATCTGGGGCCAACGTCCTGACTTTC. The chain is built from TRBV9 and TRBJ2-6, with 11 nucleotides matching TRBD2. Per the germline V gene, CDR1 is SGDLS and CDR2 is YYNGEE. The CDR3 is 18 amino acids. V trimming: 2 bases; J trimming: 1 base; junction bases outside the gene matches: 5.

The chain has TRBV11-3 and TRBJ2-1; D is unresolved. Trimming removed 7 bases from V and 0 bases from J, with 13 bases in between. CDR1 is SGHNT and CDR2 is YENEEA in the germline V gene. The CDR3 length is 15 residues. In nucleotides, the CDR3 is TGTGCCAGCACCCCCATCGTAAACTCCTACAATGAGCAGTTCTTC. Translation: CASTPIVNSYNEQFF.

V gene TRBV6-2 or TRBV6-3 combines with J gene TRBJ1-1, with D possibly matching TRBD1 (5 bases). The V gene's germline CDR1 is MNHEY and CDR2 SVGEGT. With 3 bases removed from V and 10 bases from J, the gap between germline ends came to 15 bases. CDR3 length: 13 residues. CDR3 sequence reads: CASSYEPKRGAFF. For the CDR3, the DNA is TGTGCCAGCAGTTATGAGCCAAAGAGGGGAGCTTTCTTT.

The chain carries TRBV7-9 and TRBJ2-7, with TRBD2 matching 8 bases. The CDR3 loop spans 14 amino acids. The V and J ends lost 4 bases and 5 bases, in that order; junction bases with no gene match: 7. CDR1 is SEHNR, CDR2 FQNEAQ, per germline (reference sequence). The CDR3 bases are TGTGCCAGCAGCTACTTCGGGGGGGGGAACGAGCAGTACTTC. Its protein is CASSYFGGGNEQYF.

V gene TRBV15 combines with J gene TRBJ1-6; 9 bases agree with TRBD1. Germline assignment: CDR1 LNHNV and CDR2 YYDKDF (reference sequence). Trimming removed 3 bases from V and 10 bases from J; junction bases left unmatched: 7. CDR3 size: 15 residues. The CDR3 DNA sequence: TGTGCCACCAGCAGGAGGACAGGGGAGGAATCACCCCTCCACTTT. Translating gives CATSRRTGEESPLHF.

The chain combines TRBV4-2 with TRBJ2-7; D possibly corresponds to TRBD1 (6 bases). Germline V gene sequence: CDR1 LGHNA, CDR2 YNFKEQ. Trimming pared 4 bases from V and 4 bases from J, leaving 11 bases between. The CDR3 loop spans 13 amino acids. This chain's CDR3 is CASSRLQGYEQYF. In DNA, the CDR3 is TGTGCCAGCAGCCGATTACAGGGATACGAGCAGTACTTC.

The J gene is TRBJ2-5, the V gene TRBV29-1; tentative D call: TRBD1 (5 bases). This CDR3 has 14 amino acids. Trimming left V 4 bases short and J 0 bases short, with 12 bases between. CDR1 and CDR2 from the germline V gene are SQVTM and ANQGSEA. CDR3 nucleotides: TGCAGCGTTGCGTCCAGGGATCACCAAGAGACCCAGTACTTC. Protein sequence: CSVASRDHQETQYF.

Note on this clonotype: At one of its ends the junction is not consistent with the germline gene, which may arise from a read error. The chain recombines TRBV11-1 with TRBJ2-1, with D uncertain. Germline loops: CDR1 SGHAT, CDR2 FQDESV (reference sequence). This CDR3 has 13 amino acids. The CDR3 sequence: CSSSLVQESEQFF. The DNA of the CDR3 is TGTTCCAGCAGCTTAGTCCAGGAGAGTGAGCAGTTCTTC.

V and J are TRBV24-1 and TRBJ2-1, with TRBD2 identical over 7 bases. The CDR3 contains 14 residues. The trim removed 8 bases at V and 0 bases at J, leaving 3 bases unmatched. Germline V lookup: CDR1 KGHDR, CDR2 SFDVKD. The CDR3: CATMGGSSYNEQFF. In DNA form, the CDR3 reads TGTGCCACCATGGGGGGGAGCTCCTACAATGAGCAGTTCTTC.